This T cell receptor beta chain came from a study of blood T cell repertoires in COVID-19. Study information: In each case, the material was cDNA or gDNA derived from T cells, B-cell-depleted T cells, or PBMCs.

CDR1 is KGHSH and CDR2 is LQKENI in the germline V gene. Deletions cut 2 bases from V and 6 bases from J, with 13 bases between. The CDR3 length is 15 residues. Authors' data handling: Reference gene primer amplification gave nucleated cell count estimates. Here immunoSEQ multiplex PCR was the method, and the copy in TCRdb shows in-frame clones only, minus some. D and trimming come from the DNA, and the V and J calls and clone size come from that table. The sample lists about 330,000 clones; approximately 90% were seen once. The sample comprised peripheral blood. The chain couples TRBV18 to TRBJ2-2; D might be TRBD1 (5 bases). The sequence derives from a woman aged 45-65 years with active or convalescent COVID-19. Here the CDR3 reads CASSPNRLRPGELFF. CDR3 DNA: TGTGCCAGCTCACCAAACAGGTTGAGACCCGGGGAGCTGTTTTTT.